The 25 T cell receptor beta chains listed next were all sequenced from one sample in a study of T cell repertoires in cytomegalovirus infection. TCRdb recomputed calls from the reads with MiXCR, one row per CDR3 protein. Here the sample spans 200,000 to 300,000 distinct CDR3 sequences, approximately 9.1% being singletons. The sequenced sample was PBMCs. Receptor source: a human donor in good health (CMV status not recorded). Some clones in this sample may be carry-over from other donors' samples.

This chain joins TRBV29-1 and TRBJ1-2; perhaps TRBD1 as D (5 bases). Trimming took off 1 base at V and 4 bases at J, with 10 bases between the two ends. There are 13 residues in the CDR3. Germline-derived CDR1 and CDR2 are SQVTM and ANQGSEA. The chain's CDR3 is CSVEGQKAYGYTF. The DNA for the CDR3 is TGCAGCGTTGAAGGACAGAAGGCCTATGGCTACACCTTC. Combining the CDR3 with reference TRBV29-1 and TRBJ1-2 gives the whole variable domain SAVISQKPSRDICQRGTSLTIQCQVDSQVTMMFWYRQQPGQSLTLIATANQGSEATYESGFVIDKFPISRPNLTFSTLTVSNMSPEDSSIYLCSVEGQKAYGYTFGSGTRLTVV.

This clonotype was recorded at least ten times. This chain links TRBV12-3 or TRBV12-4 with TRBJ1-2; D is possibly TRBD1 (6 bases). This CDR3 region has 13 residues. V lost 6 bases to trimming and J lost 13 bases, with 21 bases between them. CDR3 sequence: CASRNGTQPAGTF. CDR3 sequence (DNA): TGTGCCAGCAGAAACGGGACACAACCCGCGGGCACCTTC.

The chain employs TRBV6-2 or TRBV6-3 and TRBJ1-2; D is possibly TRBD1 (5 bases). The CDR3 covers 10 residues. The ends were cut back, 6 bases at V and 10 bases at J, with 9 bases in the middle. Per germline, CDR1 MNHEY and CDR2 SVGEGT. DNA for the CDR3: TGTGCCAGCAGGGACACAACCTACACCTTC. This encodes CASRDTTYTF.

This clonotype was detected many times. The chain recombines TRBV7-2 with TRBJ1-6, with TRBD1 matching over 10 bases. Losses at the gene ends were 7 bases for V and 9 bases for J; bases not matched to a gene: 6. Germline lookup yields CDR1 SGHTA and CDR2 FQGNSA. The length of the CDR3 is 14 residues. The CDR3 sequence: CASTTGQGGSPLHF. The CDR3 nucleotides read TGTGCCAGCACCACCGGACAGGGGGGTTCACCCCTCCACTTT.

This clonotype came up many times. The chain uses TRBV28 and TRBJ2-7; no firm D call. Germline CDR1 reads MDHEN; CDR2 reads SYDVKM. CDR3 length: 13 residues. Trimming took 3 bases from V and 2 from J, leaving 8 bases between them. This CDR3 reads CASSLTVAYEQYF. The CDR3, as DNA: TGTGCCAGCAGTTTGACGGTCGCCTACGAGCAGTACTTC.

This clonotype was counted at least ten times. This chain joins TRBV7-2 and TRBJ1-4, with D uncertain. Looked up from germline, CDR1 is SGHTA and CDR2 is FQGNSA. Trimming left V 3 bases short and J 5 bases short, with 4 bases between. This CDR3 has 12 amino acids. CDR3 nucleotides: TGTGCCAGCAGCTTGGGGAATGAAAAACTGTTTTTT. It codes for CASSLGNEKLFF.

This clonotype occurred many times. The gene calls are TRBV7-2 and TRBJ1-1; no reliable D call. The V end lost 4 bases, the J end lost 5 bases, and 14 bases lay between the germline ends. CDR1 SGHTA and CDR2 FQGNSA come from the germline V gene. This CDR3 has 14 amino acids. The DNA for the CDR3 is TGTGCCAGCAGCTCCCTTTCGATGGGGACTGAAGCTTTCTTT. Amino acid sequence: CASSSLSMGTEAFF.

In nucleotides, the CDR3 is TGTGCCAGTAGTTGGGAAGGGAGAGCAAAACTGTTTTTT. This encodes CASSWEGRAKLFF. The V and J genes are TRBV19 and TRBJ1-4; D is undetermined. Trimming removed 5 bases at V and 10 bases at J, with 14 bases between. Germline V CDR1 and CDR2: LNHDA, SQIVND (reference sequence). The CDR3 has 13 residues.

This clonotype was recorded many times. V and J are TRBV7-2 and TRBJ2-1, with 15 bases fitting TRBD2. The CDR3 consists of 18 residues. CDR1 SGHTA and CDR2 FQGNSA come from the germline V gene. The V segment lost 3 bases and the J segment 7 bases; nucleotides outside the gene matches: 10. CDR3 coding DNA: TGTGCCAGCAGCTTCCCGGGACTAGCGGGAGGCGTAGGGAATGAGCAGTTCTTC. The encoded protein is CASSFPGLAGGVGNEQFF.

The genes are TRBV7-2 and TRBJ1-3; a possible D gene is TRBD1 (5 bases). This CDR3 contains 16 residues. Germline assignment: CDR1 SGHTA and CDR2 FQGNSA. The V end lost 6 bases, the J end lost 4 bases, and 19 bases lay between the germline ends. Here the CDR3 reads CASSYLPGSGGNTIYF. The CDR3 DNA is TGTGCCAGCAGTTACCTACCAGGGTCGGGCGGAAACACCATATATTTT.

This clonotype showed up many times. The genes are TRBV7-2 and TRBJ1-1; 7 nucleotides match TRBD1. CDR1 SGHTA and CDR2 FQGNSA come from the germline V gene. The trim removed 5 bases at V and 5 bases at J, leaving 14 bases unmatched. CDR3 length: 16 residues. Written as DNA, the CDR3 is TGTGCCAGCAGCCCCCGGACAGGCCCACGGGGAACTGAAGCTTTCTTT. Protein sequence: CASSPRTGPRGTEAFF.

The sample holds many counts of this clonotype. This chain joins TRBV29-1 and TRBJ2-1; either TRBD1 or TRBD2 may fit D (6 bases each). The CDR3 is made up of 16 amino acids. Germline V gives CDR1 SQVTM, CDR2 ANQGSEA. Trimming cost V 5 bases and J 8 bases, with 25 bases left between them. CDR3 region: CSVRGQGGNYQDEQFF. CDR3 DNA sequence: TGCAGCGTTCGGGGACAAGGCGGGAACTACCAGGATGAGCAGTTCTTC.

The chain is built from TRBV4-3 and TRBJ2-1, with D possibly matching TRBD2 (7 bases). CDR3 size: 15 residues. Trimming took off 4 bases at V and 4 bases at J, with 14 bases between the two ends. Germline V CDR1 and CDR2: LGHNA, YSLEER. The CDR3 bases are TGCGCCAGCAGCCTTGGGGGGGGCCTGTACAATGAGCAGTTCTTC. Translated, it gives CASSLGGGLYNEQFF.

A few counts support this clonotype. The chain employs TRBV28 and TRBJ2-3; 11 bases fit TRBD2. J lost 0 bases, V lost 5 bases, and 7 bases had no gene match. The CDR3 has 17 amino acids. CDR1 and CDR2 from the germline V gene are MDHEN and SYDVKM. CDR3 in amino acids: CASSGRLAGSSTDTQYF. CDR3 bases: TGTGCCAGCAGTGGGCGACTAGCGGGGAGTAGCACAGATACGCAGTATTTT.

This clonotype has just a few counts. V and J are TRBV3-1 and TRBJ2-1; a possible D gene is TRBD2 (6 bases). The ends were cut back, 4 bases at V and 4 bases at J, with 11 bases in the middle. Germline V CDR1 and CDR2: LGHDT, YNNKEL (reference sequence). This CDR3 has 14 residues. In DNA, the CDR3 is TGTGCCAGCAGCCCGCAGACTAGTTACAATGAGCAGTTCTTC. This translates into CASSPQTSYNEQFF.

The sample holds a few counts of this clonotype. The genes are TRBV11-3 and TRBJ1-1; maybe TRBD1 (5 bases). The V gene lost 3 bases and the J gene lost 7 bases, with 9 bases spanning the gap. The CDR3 covers 12 residues. Germline CDR1 and CDR2: SGHNT and YENEEA. The CDR3 sequence: CASSFTGFEAFF. The CDR3 coding sequence is TGTGCCAGCAGCTTCACAGGCTTTGAAGCTTTCTTT.

This clonotype appeared a few times. This sequence joins TRBV20-1 and TRBJ2-1, with 8 bases matching TRBD1. Germline trimming cut 5 bases from V and 6 bases from J; bases unmatched to any gene: 9. Germline CDR1 and CDR2: DFQATT and SNEGSKA (reference sequence). CDR3 length: 14 residues. The CDR3 nucleotides are TGCAGTGCTTTAACAGGGGGTTACGGCAATGAGCAGTTCTTC. Translating it yields CSALTGGYGNEQFF.

This clonotype was seen ten or more times. The V and J genes are TRBV7-2 and TRBJ2-5, with 12 bases lining up with TRBD1. J gave up 4 bases and V 4 bases, and 4 bases lay outside the gene matches. The CDR3 spans 15 residues. Germline V gene lookup returns CDR1 SGHTA and CDR2 FQGNSA. The CDR3 spells CASSSGTGGVETQYF. In nucleotides, the CDR3 is TGTGCCAGCAGCTCCGGGACAGGGGGCGTAGAGACCCAGTACTTC.

V and J are TRBV28 and TRBJ2-2, with D perhaps TRBD2 (5 bases). The CDR3 extends over 14 amino acids. Looked up from germline, CDR1 is MDHEN and CDR2 is SYDVKM. V was cut by 4 bases and J by 2 bases, with 8 bases left in between. The CDR3 region is CASSYGLNTGELFF. CDR3 DNA sequence: TGTGCCAGCAGTTACGGACTCAACACCGGGGAGCTGTTTTTT. The full variable domain, with the rest looked up from reference TRBV28 and TRBJ2-2, is DVKVTQSSRYLVKRTGEKVFLECVQDMDHENMFWYRQDPGLGLRLIYFSYDVKMKEKGDIPEGYSVSREKKERFSLILESASTNQTSMYLCASSYGLNTGELFFGEGSRLTVL.

Many counts were recorded for this clonotype. The chain is built from TRBV7-6 and TRBJ1-5; D perhaps matches TRBD1 (5 bases). Trimming stripped 4 bases from V and 7 bases from J, with 14 bases between. The germline CDR1 and CDR2 sequences are SGHVS and FNYEAQ. There are 14 residues in the CDR3. The CDR3 bases are TGTGCCAGCAGCTCACCCGGGACGGTGCAGCCCCAGCATTTT. This encodes CASSSPGTVQPQHF.

This clonotype was recorded a few times. This chain joins TRBV20-1 and TRBJ2-1, with D perhaps TRBD1 (6 bases). The V gene's germline CDR1 is DFQATT and CDR2 SNEGSKA (reference sequence). CDR3 length equals 14 residues. Deletions cut 1 base from V and 8 bases from J, with 15 bases between. The CDR3 here is CSARGPKQGDEQFF. CDR3 DNA sequence: TGCAGTGCTAGAGGGCCTAAACAGGGCGATGAGCAGTTCTTC.

This clonotype was seen only a few times. The gene calls are TRBV7-2 and TRBJ2-1, with D possibly matching TRBD2 (7 bases). Germline lookup yields CDR1 SGHTA and CDR2 FQGNSA. Trimming pared 7 bases from V and 4 bases from J, leaving 17 bases between. This CDR3 spans 15 amino acids. For the CDR3, the DNA is TGTGCCAGCACCGACCTGGGGGGGCCTTACAATGAGCAGTTCTTC. It codes for CASTDLGGPYNEQFF.

V and J are TRBV29-1 and TRBJ1-6; D might be TRBD1 (5 bases). Germline V lookup: CDR1 SQVTM, CDR2 ANQGSEA. Trimming pared 4 bases from V and 14 bases from J, leaving 12 bases between. The CDR3 is 11 amino acids. CDR3 loop: CSVGDVGALHF. In DNA form, the CDR3 reads TGCAGCGTTGGGGACGTAGGGGCCCTCCACTTT.

This clonotype was found a few times. The rearrangement links TRBV20-1 to TRBJ2-1; D is possibly TRBD1 (5 bases). Germline CDR1 is DFQATT and CDR2 is SNEGSKA (reference sequence). V lost 5 bases and J lost 3, with 8 bases in between. CDR3 length: 12 residues. CDR3 in amino acids: CSAVTGYNEQFF. CDR3 in DNA: TGCAGTGCTGTAACAGGCTACAATGAGCAGTTCTTC.

This clonotype occurred many times. The rearrangement joins TRBV7-8 to TRBJ2-2, with D tentatively TRBD2 (6 bases). Germline V gene sequence: CDR1 SGHVS, CDR2 FQNEAQ. This CDR3 has 14 residues. Trimming took 4 bases from V and 6 from J, leaving 12 bases between them. The CDR3 DNA is TGTGCCAGCAGCTATGCGTGGGGGGCCGGGGAGCTGTTTTTT. This codes for CASSYAWGAGELFF.